These 14 T cell receptor beta chains originate from one sample sequenced in a study of shared clonotypes between healthy human individuals. Naivety among CD8 cells was defined by CD45RO negativity and positive CCR7 selection, thereby excluding terminally differentiated effector memory CD45RA+ cells. Sequencing used immunoSEQ multiplex PCR; TCRdb keeps in-frame clones, though not all of them. The sample lists under 850,000 clones, 92% seen once, with 24% in the top ten. The specimen was naive CD8+ T cells sorted from blood. These receptors all come from a man aged 25-45 years in good health.

J is TRBJ2-7 and V is TRBV2, with D possibly being TRBD1 (6 bases). V gave up 2 bases and J gave up 6 bases, with 20 bases separating them. The CDR3 loop spans 16 amino acids. Germline CDR1 and CDR2: SNHLY and FYNNEI. The CDR3 loop is CASSERDKYLRGEQYF. CDR3 coding DNA: TGTGCCAGCAGTGAAAGGGACAAATATCTCCGCGGCGAGCAGTACTTC.

CDR3 nucleotides: TGTGCCAGCAGCTTAGCTCCGGGGGAGACCCAGTACTTC. Protein: CASSLAPGETQYF. The J gene is TRBJ2-5, the V gene TRBV7-9, with a possible D match to TRBD2 (5 bases). V shed 0 bases and J shed 5 bases, with 7 bases lying between them. The CDR3 sequence is 13 residues long. Germline V lookup: CDR1 SEHNR, CDR2 FQNEAQ (reference sequence).

The rearrangement uses TRBV28 and TRBJ2-3, with D possibly matching TRBD1 (6 bases). The CDR3 has 13 residues. Trimming removed 8 bases from V and 4 bases from J, with 13 bases in between. Germline-derived CDR1 and CDR2 are MDHEN and SYDVKM. The CDR3, as DNA: TGTGCCAGCGGACAGCTGCCCCCAGATACGCAGTATTTT. Translated: CASGQLPPDTQYF.

The genes are TRBV27 and TRBJ2-7; D is unresolved. Germline CDR1 reads MNHEY; CDR2 reads SMNVEV (reference sequence). The CDR3 spans 13 residues. The V end was cut by 2 bases, the J end by 7 bases, with 12 bases between. The chain's CDR3 is CASSLGPGSEQYF. The CDR3 coding sequence is TGTGCCAGCAGTTTAGGCCCCGGGTCTGAGCAGTACTTC.

The chain combines TRBV19 with TRBJ1-2; TRBD1 agrees at 9 bases. CDR1 is LNHDA, CDR2 SQIVND, per germline (reference sequence). This CDR3 has 15 residues. Trimming removed 5 bases from V and 4 bases from J; junction bases left unmatched: 8. CDR3: CASSPQGARFYGYTF. The CDR3, as DNA: TGTGCCAGTAGTCCACAGGGGGCGCGGTTCTATGGCTACACCTTC.

J is TRBJ2-3 and V is TRBV29-1; 7 positions match TRBD1. Looked up from germline, CDR1 is SQVTM and CDR2 is ANQGSEA. The length of the CDR3 is 16 residues. The junction had 11 bases not matched to a gene; V was cut back by 3 bases and J by 2 bases. CDR3 amino acids: CSVDVVGTAHTDTQYF. The DNA of the CDR3 is TGCAGCGTTGACGTAGTTGGGACAGCACACACAGATACGCAGTATTTT.

CDR3 nucleotides: TGTGCCAGCAGTCCCCTCCAATATCGGGGCACAGATACGCAGTATTTT. Translation: CASSPLQYRGTDTQYF. The J gene is TRBJ2-3, the V gene TRBV27; D not resolved. V lost 5 bases to trimming and J lost 1 base, with 16 bases between them. The CDR3 loop spans 16 amino acids. Looked up from germline, CDR1 is MNHEY and CDR2 is SMNVEV (reference sequence).

This clone was recorded once. This chain links TRBV7-9 with TRBJ2-7; 7 bases are shared with TRBD2. J was trimmed by 4 bases and V by 4 bases; bases with no gene match: 13. The CDR3 is 16 residues long. Germline V CDR1 and CDR2: SEHNR, FQNEAQ (reference sequence). In DNA form, the CDR3 reads TGTGCCAGCAGCTGGGCCCACAGCGGGACGCGTTACGAGCAGTACTTC. It is translated as CASSWAHSGTRYEQYF.

To note about this clone: The sample holds other DNA sequences that translate to the same CDR3. The CDR3 bases are TGTGCCAGCAGTGAAGGGTTAGCGGGAGCTTACGAGCAGTACTTC. Amino acid sequence: CASSEGLAGAYEQYF. This chain links TRBV6-1 with TRBJ2-7; 9 bases align to TRBD2. CDR3 size: 15 residues. CDR1 and CDR2 (germline): MNHNS, SASEGT. Losses at the gene ends were 1 base for V and 4 bases for J; bases not matched to a gene: 5.

The V and J genes are TRBV7-8 and TRBJ2-1; no firm D call. Germline assignment: CDR1 SGHVS and CDR2 FQNEAQ. Trimming left V 4 bases short and J 5 bases short, with 18 bases between. The CDR3 has 16 amino acids. CDR3 sequence reads: CASSSPPPRQDNEQFF. CDR3 nucleotides: TGTGCCAGCAGCTCGCCTCCCCCCCGACAAGACAATGAGCAGTTCTTC.

This clone was seen a handful of times. The rearrangement uses TRBV25-1 and TRBJ1-5; D remains ambiguous. Trimming cost V 3 bases and J 0 bases, with 9 bases left between them. CDR1 is MGHDK, CDR2 SYGVNS, per germline. The CDR3 is made up of 15 amino acids. CDR3 sequence: CASSDNSYSNQPQHF. The CDR3, as DNA: TGTGCCAGCAGTGATAACAGTTATAGCAATCAGCCCCAGCATTTT. The complete variable domain, with remaining parts taken from reference TRBV25-1 and TRBJ1-5, reads EADIYQTPRYLVIGTGKKITLECSQTMGHDKMYWYQQDPGMELHLIHYSYGVNSTEKGDLSSESTVSRIRTEHFPLTLESARPSHTSQYLCASSDNSYSNQPQHFGDGTRLSIL.

This sequence joins TRBV5-4 and TRBJ2-1; TRBD2 matches 9 bases. Germline values: CDR1 SGHNT, CDR2 YYREEE (reference sequence). The CDR3 is made up of 15 amino acids. Trimming took 2 bases from V and 8 from J; bases not matched to a gene: 8. CDR3 protein: CASSFRGRAGDEQFF. The CDR3 region has the DNA TGTGCCAGCAGCTTTCGCGGGAGGGCCGGGGATGAGCAGTTCTTC. Using reference TRBV5-4 and TRBJ2-1 for the parts outside the CDR3, the full variable domain is ETGVTQSPTHLIKTRGQQVTLRCSSQSGHNTVSWYQQALGQGPQFIFQYYREEENGRGNFPPRFSGLQFPNYSSELNVNALELDDSALYLCASSFRGRAGDEQFFGPGTRLTVL.

The chain employs TRBV5-1 and TRBJ2-1; D gene ambiguous. This CDR3 contains 13 residues. V gave up 4 bases and J gave up 7 bases, with 12 bases separating them. Germline V gene lookup returns CDR1 SGHRS and CDR2 YFSETQ. The CDR3 DNA follows: TGCGCCAGCAGCCGATACCCCGGGAATGAGCAGTTCTTC. Translating gives CASSRYPGNEQFF.

This clone was recorded once. The chain joins TRBV27 to TRBJ2-7, with TRBD2 matching over 12 bases. After removal of 5 bases from V and 3 bases from J, the junction contained 5 bases not matched to a gene. The CDR3 loop spans 15 amino acids. CDR1 and CDR2 from the germline V gene are MNHEY and SMNVEV (reference sequence). CDR3 region: CASSPRTSGIYEQYF. DNA of the CDR3: TGTGCCAGCAGTCCCAGGACTAGCGGGATCTACGAGCAGTACTTC.